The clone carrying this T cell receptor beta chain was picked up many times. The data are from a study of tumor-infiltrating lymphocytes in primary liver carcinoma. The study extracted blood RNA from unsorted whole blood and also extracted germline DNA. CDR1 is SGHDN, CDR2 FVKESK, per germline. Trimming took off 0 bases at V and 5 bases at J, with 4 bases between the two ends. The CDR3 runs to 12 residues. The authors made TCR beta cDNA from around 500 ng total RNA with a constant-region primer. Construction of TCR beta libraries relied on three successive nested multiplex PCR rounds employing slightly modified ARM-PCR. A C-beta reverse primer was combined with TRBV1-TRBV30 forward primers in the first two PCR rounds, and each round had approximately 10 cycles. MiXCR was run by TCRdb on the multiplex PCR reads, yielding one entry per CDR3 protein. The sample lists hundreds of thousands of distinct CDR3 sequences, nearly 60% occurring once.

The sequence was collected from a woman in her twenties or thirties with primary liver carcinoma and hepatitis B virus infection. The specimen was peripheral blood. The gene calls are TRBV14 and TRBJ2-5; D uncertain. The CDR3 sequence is CASSQDMETQYF. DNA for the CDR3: TGTGCCAGCAGCCAAGATATGGAGACCCAGTACTTC. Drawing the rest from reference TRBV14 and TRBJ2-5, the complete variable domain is EAGVTQFPSHSVIEKGQTVTLRCDPISGHDNLYWYRRVMGKEIKFLLHFVKESKQDESGMPNNRFLAERTGGTYSTLKVQPAELEDSGVYFCASSQDMETQYFGPGTRLLVL.